This T cell receptor beta chain was recovered during a study of Ad26.COV2.S vaccination and SARS-CoV-2 variants. About the research overall: Ad26.COV2.S shots went into the muscle once or twice, 56 days apart.

Libraries were prepared by immunoSEQ multiplex PCR; TCRdb keeps only in-frame clonotypes and omits some of them. The repertoire consists of more than 350,000 clones, with over 75% occurring once and the leading ten covering less than 15%. Comment on this clone: Its matching antigen is unknown.

Treatment here: 15 to 20 received Ad26.COV2.S at low or high dose, single or two shots; roughly five received placebo; per-sample allocation not given. The investigators took samples on day 63 after the first vaccine or placebo injection. Whoever gave the sample was an adult aged 18-55 years in Boston. As its vector, the vaccine had Ad26, which expressed Wuhan-strain SARS-CoV-2 spike. The CDR3 length is 14 residues. CDR1 and CDR2 from the germline V gene are SQVTM and ANQGSEA. The V gene end was trimmed by 7 bases and the J gene end by 0 bases; junction bases not matched to a gene: 6. Study-wide findings and caveats: Those who received the vaccine showed greater spike-specific TCR breadth than those given placebo.

The TCR originated in a person between 18 and 59 years old who received the Ad26.COV2.S COVID-19 vaccine or a placebo. Sequenced material: peripheral blood, taken in a trial of Ad26.COV2.S vaccine versus placebo. The chain recombines TRBV29-1 with TRBJ2-1; 7 nucleotides agree with TRBD1. CDR3 sequence: CSGTGTVSYNEQFF. The CDR3 coding sequence is TGCAGCGGCACCGGGACAGTCTCCTACAATGAGCAGTTCTTC.